This T cell receptor (beta chain) was captured in a study of blood T cell repertoires in COVID-19. Looking at the study overall: There were acute and convalescent COVID-19 samples, and they came from the United States, Italy and Spain. T cells, B-cell-depleted T cells, or PBMCs supplied cDNA or gDNA.

This CDR3 has 14 residues. V was pared by 6 bases and J by 7 bases, with 8 bases of the junction left unmatched. Germline CDR1 MDHEN, CDR2 SYDVKM. During active infection, Seattle patients enrolled and were then monitored through disease. The assay was immunoSEQ multiplex PCR, and TCRdb's table has in-frame clones only and misses some. The sample lists over 75,000 clones; approximately 90% were seen once. The sample consisted of peripheral blood. The TCR comes from a human donor with COVID-19, enrolled during active disease. The donor label of this sample is uncertain. The genes are TRBV28 and TRBJ1-3, with 8 bases lining up with TRBD1. The CDR3 protein is CASREGQAQNTIYF. The CDR3 DNA follows: TGTGCCAGCAGGGAGGGACAGGCCCAGAACACCATATATTTT.